This T cell receptor (beta chain) was retrieved from a study of blood T cell repertoires in COVID-19. Study at large: In each case, the material was cDNA or gDNA derived from T cells, B-cell-depleted T cells, or PBMCs.

As originally analysed: Scientists estimated how many nucleated cells there were by amplifying reference gene primers. The assay was immunoSEQ multiplex PCR, and TCRdb's table has in-frame clones only and misses some. That table supplies the V and J calls and clone size; D and trimming were determined from the DNA. The sample carries hundreds of thousands of clones, roughly 91% recorded once. Germline CDR1 reads SNHLY; CDR2 reads FYNNEI. V lost 4 bases, J lost 4 bases, and 19 bases lay in between. This CDR3 has 17 amino acids. This chain joins TRBV2 and TRBJ2-2; a weak D match, TRBD1 (5 bases). The receptor comes from a woman in her thirties or forties who had recovered from COVID-19. Specimen: peripheral blood. The CDR3 spells CASSAGPGSRATGELFF. The CDR3 bases are TGTGCCAGCAGTGCAGGGCCAGGGTCGCGTGCCACCGGGGAGCTGTTTTTT.